This T cell receptor (beta chain) comes out of a study of T cells in Graves' hyperthyroidism and ophthalmopathy. General study points: Researchers found most expanded thyroid clonotypes above 0.001 in blood as well.

This clonotype was detected a few times. No antigen is known for it. It was RNA transcripts that yielded the amplified TCR beta CDR3 regions. When the TCR CDR3 underwent first-round RT-PCR, the HTBI primer set was used. TCRdb re-derived calls from the multiplex PCR reads in MiXCR, one entry per CDR3 protein. The sample contains about 210,000 distinct CDR3 sequences, about a sixth of which appear only once. Based on clinical symptoms, serum thyroxine and TRAb, thyroid ultrasound and orbital computed tomography, diagnoses were reached. The TCR sequence derives from a man aged 45 to 65 with Graves' hyperthyroidism. The specimen sequenced was blood.

The CDR3 nucleotides are TGCGCCAGCAGCCGGGACAGGGGGTCTGGAAACACCATATATTTT. It yields the protein CASSRDRGSGNTIYF. The chain is built from TRBV5-1 and TRBJ1-3; TRBD1 aligns across 11 bases. The CDR3 length is 15 residues. Germline CDR1 reads SGHRS; CDR2 reads YFSETQ. V shed 4 bases and J 1 base; nucleotides not matched to a gene: 1.